This note documents a single T cell receptor beta chain sequence. Its antigen is undetermined. This sequence may be a read error, since a much larger clone differs from it by one base. The data stem from a study of blood T cells in healthy people across ages. With a J-beta primer mix and a sample-barcoded 5' primer, a second PCR ran 7 to 11 cycles. MiXCR, run by TCRdb on the 5' RACE reads, gives a single entry per CDR3 protein. The sample lists some 700,000 distinct CDR3 sequences, roughly two fifths occurring once. The germline V gene encodes CDR1 ENHRY and CDR2 SYGVKD. V was cut by 8 bases and J by 11 bases, with 24 bases left in between. The CDR3 consists of 14 residues. No fewer than 5 micrograms of total RNA were isolated from every sample. Study-level points and caveats: There were more naive CD4+ cells and higher diversity in long-lived donors than in aged donors. Diversity estimates drawn from one million T cells were deemed underestimates. Per million T cells, the diversity of TCR beta decreased roughly linearly as age advanced.

The source is an older woman in good health. The specimen sequenced was blood. This sequence joins TRBV10-3 and TRBJ2-5, with D tentatively TRBD1 (7 bases). The CDR3 region is CAIGSGGYYNEQYF. The CDR3 DNA is TGTGCCATCGGTTCAGGGGGGTACTACAATGAGCAGTACTTC.